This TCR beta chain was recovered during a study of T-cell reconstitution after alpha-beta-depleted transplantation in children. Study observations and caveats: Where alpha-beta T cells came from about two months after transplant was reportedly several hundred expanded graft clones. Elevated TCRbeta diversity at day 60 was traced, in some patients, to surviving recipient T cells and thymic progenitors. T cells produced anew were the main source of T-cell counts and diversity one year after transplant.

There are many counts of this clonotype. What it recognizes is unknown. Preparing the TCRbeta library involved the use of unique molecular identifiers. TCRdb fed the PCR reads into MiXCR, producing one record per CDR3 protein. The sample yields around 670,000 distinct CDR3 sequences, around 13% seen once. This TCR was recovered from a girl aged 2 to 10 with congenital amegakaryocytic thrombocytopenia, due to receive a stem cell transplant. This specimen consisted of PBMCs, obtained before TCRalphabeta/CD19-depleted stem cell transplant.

The CDR3 here is CASSLAVVAGALVQYEQYF. CDR3 sequence (DNA): TGCGCCAGCAGCTTGGCCGTTGTAGCGGGAGCACTCGTACAATACGAGCAGTACTTC. The J gene is TRBJ2-7, the V gene TRBV5-1; the match to TRBD2 covers 9 bases. CDR1 and CDR2 (germline): SGHRS, YFSETQ. Trimming at V came to 0 bases and at J to 4 bases, leaving 17 bases not matched to a gene. The CDR3 length is 19 residues.